These T cell receptor beta chains were read from a single sample in a study of CD8+ T cells in alopecia areata. Produced via immunoSEQ multiplex PCR; TCRdb's table is partial and in-frame only. The sample lists 95,000 to 100,000 clones; approximately 60% were seen once. Here the sequenced sample was CD8+ T cells sorted from blood, taken at week 4, from a patient treated with tofacitinib. The receptors were gathered from a human donor with alopecia areata. Both conserved end residues are trimmed from each CDR3. The listing skips clone size in some rows; elsewhere it reads once, few, many or a size class.

J gene: TRBJ2-3; clone size: -; V gene: TRBV5-8; CDR3 protein: ASSHDPRWQY
J gene: TRBJ2-7; clone size: -; V gene: TRBV30; CDR3 protein: AWGHLQEQY
J gene: TRBJ2-5; clone size: few; V gene: TRBV7-9; CDR3 protein: ASSLPSGIEETQY
J gene: TRBJ2-3; clone size: -; V gene: TRBV5-1; CDR3 protein: ASSSRLAGPTDTQY
J gene: TRBJ2-2; clone size: -; V gene: TRBV4-1; CDR3 protein: ASSPSGVPAELF
J gene: TRBJ2-7; clone size: -; V gene: TRBV4-3; CDR3 protein: ASSQDRGRNYEQY
J gene: TRBJ1-1; clone size: -; V gene: TRBV7-2; CDR3 protein: ASSLLAGFGEAF
J gene: TRBJ2-1; clone size: -; V gene: TRBV29-1; CDR3 protein: SVESWTGNEQF
J gene: TRBJ2-2; clone size: -; V gene: TRBV30; CDR3 protein: AWRLAGDTGELF
J gene: TRBJ2-3; clone size: -; V gene: TRBV28; CDR3 protein: ASSFFRGDTQY
J gene: TRBJ2-2; clone size: -; V gene: TRBV9; CDR3 protein: ASSSRDRARMDAGELF
J gene: TRBJ2-7; clone size: few; V gene: TRBV5-1; CDR3 protein: ASSLGQGATYEQY
J gene: TRBJ2-5; clone size: -; V gene: TRBV9; CDR3 protein: ASTPGRGALETQY
J gene: TRBJ2-7; clone size: -; V gene: TRBV5-4; CDR3 protein: ASSLVTNYEQY
J gene: TRBJ1-3; clone size: -; V gene: TRBV29-1; CDR3 protein: SVESRGDPGNTIY
J gene: TRBJ1-4; clone size: -; V gene: TRBV29-1; CDR3 protein: SVEDLSEGSGEKLF
J gene: TRBJ2-3; clone size: -; V gene: TRBV4-1; CDR3 protein: ASSLGSEWTTFDTQY
J gene: TRBJ2-1; clone size: -; V gene: TRBV7-9; CDR3 protein: ASSLELAGANEQF
J gene: TRBJ2-7; clone size: -; V gene: TRBV7-6; CDR3 protein: ASSLAGGTSGQY
J gene: TRBJ2-3; clone size: -; V gene: TRBV5-1; CDR3 protein: ASSFYQASGDTQY
J gene: TRBJ1-1; clone size: few; V gene: TRBV9; CDR3 protein: ASSVPVNTEAF
J gene: TRBJ2-7; clone size: -; V gene: TRBV7-9; CDR3 protein: ASSFGQGSYEQY
J gene: TRBJ1-1; clone size: few; V gene: TRBV30; CDR3 protein: AWSGNMNTEAF
J gene: TRBJ2-3; clone size: few; V gene: TRBV27; CDR3 protein: ASSDSTDTQY